The 5 T cell receptor beta chains given below trace back to one sample, sequenced in a study of CD8 T cells in ankylosing spondylitis. TCRdb independently ran MiXCR on the 5' RACE reads; one entry per CDR3 protein. The sample gives fewer than 400,000 distinct CDR3 sequences, roughly 14% of which show up once; about 1% is in the top ten. Sequenced sample: blood, either unsorted or a sorted T cell fraction (not recorded which). The origin of the receptors is a male donor with ankylosing spondylitis or in good health (not recorded which).

This chain connects TRBV2 to TRBJ2-1, with TRBD2 matching 8 bases. The CDR3 has 15 amino acids. Losses at the gene ends were 6 bases for V and 10 bases for J; bases not matched to a gene: 14. Germline V gives CDR1 SNHLY, CDR2 FYNNEI. The chain's CDR3 is CASRGLGGVEKEQFF. The CDR3 DNA is TGTGCCAGCAGGGGACTAGGGGGGGTAGAGAAAGAGCAGTTCTTC.

This chain joins TRBV5-1 and TRBJ2-2; no clear D gene. Trimming removed 2 bases from V and 2 bases from J, with 4 bases in between. The CDR3 contains 13 residues. Germline CDR1 is SGHRS and CDR2 is YFSETQ. CDR3 in DNA: TGCGCCAGCAGCTTCCCAAACACCGGGGAGCTGTTTTTT. It codes for CASSFPNTGELFF.

The J gene is TRBJ2-5, the V gene TRBV12-3 or TRBV12-4; TRBD2 agrees at 8 bases. Trimming at V came to 4 bases and at J to 5 bases, leaving 3 bases not matched to a gene. The CDR3 covers 13 residues. The CDR3 reads CASSSSGSETQYF. The DNA for the CDR3 is TGTGCCAGCAGTTCCAGCGGGAGTGAGACCCAGTACTTC.

In its sample, this clonotype was seen a few times. This rearrangement joins TRBV5-1 to TRBJ2-1; 7 nucleotides agree with TRBD2. The CDR3 is 18 amino acids. Trimming at V came to 3 bases and at J to 3 bases, leaving 15 bases not matched to a gene. The germline CDR1 and CDR2 sequences are SGHRS and YFSETQ. The CDR3 region is CASSSLVASGAIYNEQFF. The CDR3 region has the DNA TGCGCCAGCAGCTCGCTCGTCGCTAGCGGCGCTATCTACAATGAGCAGTTCTTC.

The chain is built from TRBV7-9 and TRBJ2-1, with 7 bases that match TRBD2. Trimming took 1 base from V and 4 from J; bases not matched to a gene: 7. The germline V gene has CDR1 SEHNR and CDR2 FQNEAQ (reference sequence). The CDR3 is 16 amino acids. DNA of the CDR3: TGTGCCAGCAGCTTAGGTTTGGGGGGGACGTACAATGAGCAGTTCTTC. Protein sequence: CASSLGLGGTYNEQFF. The variable domain in full, with the rest retrieved from reference TRBV7-9 and TRBJ2-1, is DTGVSQNPRHKITKRGQNVTFRCDPISEHNRLYWYRQTLGQGPEFLTYFQNEAQLEKSRLLSDRFSAERPKGSFSTLEIQRTEQGDSAMYLCASSLGLGGTYNEQFFGPGTRLTVL.